Presented here are 25 T cell receptor beta chains from one specimen sequenced in a study of technical replicates of blood from several donors. Clones were read by immunoSEQ multiplex PCR, and TCRdb kept only the in-frame ones, dropping some. The repertoire holds roughly 16,000 clones, with approximately 87% as singletons. The sequencing input was PBMCs. The source is a human donor in good health.

The chain uses TRBV5-1 and TRBJ2-1; 9 nucleotides line up with TRBD2. CDR3 length equals 18 residues. CDR1 and CDR2 from the germline V gene are SGHRS and YFSETQ. With V trimmed by 0 bases and J by 7 bases, 14 bases remained unmatched. The CDR3 sequence is CASSLGALWTSDENEQFF. The CDR3 nucleotides read TGCGCCAGCAGCTTGGGGGCCCTCTGGACTAGCGATGAAAATGAGCAGTTCTTC.

This rearrangement joins TRBV13 to TRBJ2-4; D possibly corresponds to TRBD1 (5 bases). V lost 3 bases and J 3 bases, leaving 12 bases between the germline ends. CDR1 and CDR2 from the germline V gene are PRHDT and FYEKMQ (reference sequence). The CDR3 loop spans 15 amino acids. This chain's CDR3 is CASSLGRWGKNIQYF. CDR3 DNA: TGTGCCAGCAGCTTGGGGCGGTGGGGCAAAAACATTCAGTACTTC.

This chain links TRBV30 with TRBJ2-7; the match to TRBD2 covers 9 bases. Germline CDR1 reads GTSNPN; CDR2 reads SVGIG (reference sequence). J was trimmed by 7 bases and V by 3 bases; bases with no gene match: 10. The CDR3 sequence is 14 residues long. DNA of the CDR3: TGTGCCTGGAGCGAATTAGCGGGAGTAGAAGAGCAGTACTTC. Translation gives CAWSELAGVEEQYF.

This chain joins TRBV5-6 and TRBJ1-2; no firm D call. The CDR3 is 13 residues long. CDR1 is SGHDT, CDR2 YYEEEE, per germline. V lost 7 bases and J lost 7, with 17 bases in between. This CDR3 reads CASGDRRLGGYTF. The CDR3 DNA follows: TGTGCCAGCGGAGACCGGAGGTTGGGTGGCTACACCTTC. Drawing the rest from reference TRBV5-6 and TRBJ1-2, the complete variable domain is DAGVTQSPTHLIKTRGQQVTLRCSPKSGHDTVSWYQQALGQGPQFIFQYYEEEERQRGNFPDRFSGHQFPNYSSELNVNALLLGDSALYLCASGDRRLGGYTFGSGTRLTVV.

The CDR3 coding sequence is TGTGCCAGCAGCTTAACGGGGGGAACTAGCGGGGGAAATGAGCAGTTCTTC. Protein: CASSLTGGTSGGNEQFF. V and J are TRBV7-3 and TRBJ2-1, with TRBD2 matching over 11 bases. This CDR3 has 17 amino acids. The ends lost 0 bases at V and 7 bases at J; junction bases unmatched: 8. The germline V gene encodes CDR1 SGHTA and CDR2 FQGTGA. The whole variable domain, filled in from reference TRBV7-3 and TRBJ2-1, reads GAGVSQTPSNKVTEKGKYVELRCDPISGHTALYWYRQSLGQGPEFLIYFQGTGAADDSGLPNDRFFAVRPEGSVSTLKIQRTERGDSAVYLCASSLTGGTSGGNEQFFGPGTRLTVL.

The chain carries TRBV6-1 and TRBJ2-1; 9 bases are a match to TRBD2. Germline V gives CDR1 MNHNS, CDR2 SASEGT. The V and J ends lost 1 base and 0 bases, in that order; junction bases with no gene match: 4. CDR3 size: 17 residues. CDR3 loop: CASSEVGSGSSYNEQFF. The CDR3 coding sequence is TGTGCCAGCAGTGAAGTCGGTAGCGGGAGCTCCTACAATGAGCAGTTCTTC.

The V gene is TRBV28, the J gene TRBJ2-1; 12 nucleotides agree with TRBD2. The germline V gene encodes CDR1 MDHEN and CDR2 SYDVKM. This CDR3 has 15 amino acids. V gave up 4 bases and J gave up 9 bases; unmatched junction bases: 7. Written as DNA, the CDR3 is TGTGCCAGCAGTTCCGGGACTAGCGGGCTAGGTGAGCAGTTCTTC. This codes for CASSSGTSGLGEQFF. The full variable domain, with the rest looked up from reference TRBV28 and TRBJ2-1, is DVKVTQSSRYLVKRTGEKVFLECVQDMDHENMFWYRQDPGLGLRLIYFSYDVKMKEKGDIPEGYSVSREKKERFSLILESASTNQTSMYLCASSSGTSGLGEQFFGPGTRLTVL.

This chain connects TRBV6-5 to TRBJ2-1; a weak D match, TRBD1 (6 bases). V gave up 2 bases and J gave up 1 base, with 9 bases separating them. Per germline, CDR1 MNHEY and CDR2 SVGAGI. The CDR3 is made up of 15 amino acids. In nucleotides, the CDR3 is TGTGCCAGCAGTTACGGGGGCGATTCCTACAATGAGCAGTTCTTC. Translation gives CASSYGGDSYNEQFF.

The chain carries TRBV7-8 and TRBJ2-5; TRBD1 aligns across 9 bases. Germline V gene sequence: CDR1 SGHVS, CDR2 FQNEAQ. The CDR3 runs to 16 residues. V shed 3 bases and J 5 bases; nucleotides not matched to a gene: 10. The CDR3 region is CASSFAGTGMWETQYF. The CDR3 DNA is TGTGCCAGCAGCTTCGCGGGGACAGGGATGTGGGAGACCCAGTACTTC.

This rearrangement joins TRBV7-2 to TRBJ2-2; possible D gene TRBD2, 5 bases. Looked up from germline, CDR1 is SGHTA and CDR2 is FQGNSA. The CDR3 totals 11 residues. V gave up 5 bases and J gave up 7 bases, with 5 bases separating them. The CDR3: CASSAGGELFF. In DNA form, the CDR3 reads TGTGCCAGCAGCGCGGGCGGGGAGCTGTTTTTT.

The rearrangement uses TRBV7-9 and TRBJ1-1; D might be TRBD1 (5 bases). This CDR3 is 14 amino acids long. V lost 2 bases to trimming and J lost 3 bases, with 10 bases between them. CDR1 and CDR2 (germline): SEHNR, FQNEAQ (reference sequence). The CDR3 protein is CASSLPAGHTEAFF. DNA for the CDR3: TGTGCCAGCAGCTTACCGGCAGGGCACACTGAAGCTTTCTTT.

This chain uses TRBV6-5 with TRBJ2-5, with D maybe TRBD2 (6 bases). The tail of the sequence fits TRBJ2-7 better, so the J call may be wrong. This CDR3 is built from 15 residues. Germline V gene sequence: CDR1 MNHEY, CDR2 SVGAGI. The CDR3, as DNA: TGTGCCAGCAGTTACGACCCAGGGACTCCCGGCGAGCAGTACTTC. This codes for CASSYDPGTPGEQYF.

This clone was observed a handful of times. The rearrangement joins TRBV19 to TRBJ1-5; weak D call: TRBD1 (6 bases). V shed 6 bases and J shed 3 bases, with 9 bases lying between them. The V gene's germline CDR1 is LNHDA and CDR2 SQIVND (reference sequence). The CDR3 length is 13 residues. The CDR3 nucleotides read TGTGCCAGTAGATGGACAGTCAATCAGCCCCAGCATTTT. It translates to CASRWTVNQPQHF. Based on the CDR3 plus reference TRBV19 and TRBJ1-5, the full variable domain is DGGITQSPKYLFRKEGQNVTLSCEQNLNHDAMYWYRQDPGQGLRLIYYSQIVNDFQKGDIAEGYSVSREKKESFPLTVTSAQKNPTAFYLCASRWTVNQPQHFGDGTRLSIL.

V is TRBV11-2 and J is TRBJ2-7; TRBD2 matches 8 bases. This CDR3 is 15 amino acids long. The J segment lost 6 bases and the V segment lost 1 base, leaving 8 bases of the junction unmatched. Germline V gene sequence: CDR1 SGHAT, CDR2 FQNNGV. The CDR3: CASSLGVAGSREQYF. CDR3 bases: TGTGCCAGCAGCTTAGGGGTAGCGGGATCTCGCGAGCAGTACTTC.

The V and J genes are TRBV7-9 and TRBJ2-7; no clear D gene. CDR1 and CDR2 (germline): SEHNR, FQNEAQ (reference sequence). CDR3 size: 13 residues. Trimming cost V 4 bases and J 1 base, with 8 bases left between them. The CDR3 region is CASSYPGSYEQYF. The CDR3 DNA sequence: TGTGCCAGCAGCTACCCCGGGTCCTACGAGCAGTACTTC.

The chain recombines TRBV5-6 with TRBJ2-5; 9 nucleotides agree with TRBD2. Per germline, CDR1 SGHDT and CDR2 YYEEEE. CDR3 length: 15 residues. After removal of 0 bases from V and 5 bases from J, the junction contained 5 bases not matched to a gene. The CDR3 DNA reads TGTGCCAGCAGCTTGGTGGGCAGCGGGAGGGAGACCCAGTACTTC. It yields the protein CASSLVGSGRETQYF.

CDR3 sequence: CASSTPLGLSQETQYF. In DNA form, the CDR3 reads TGTGCCAGTAGTACCCCCCTCGGACTGTCCCAAGAGACCCAGTACTTC. V gene TRBV19 combines with J gene TRBJ2-5, with a tentative D call TRBD2 (5 bases). The CDR3 loop spans 16 amino acids. CDR1 is LNHDA and CDR2 is SQIVND in the germline V gene (reference sequence). V gave up 4 bases and J gave up 1 base, with 16 bases separating them.

The V gene is TRBV10-3, the J gene TRBJ2-7, with 8 bases lining up with TRBD1. The CDR3 consists of 16 residues. After removal of 2 bases from V and 0 bases from J, the junction contained 6 bases not matched to a gene. Germline lookup yields CDR1 ENHRY and CDR2 SYGVKD. CDR3 bases: TGTGCCATCAGTGAGGGTGGACAGGGCAGCTCCTACGAGCAGTACTTC. It encodes CAISEGGQGSSYEQYF.

The gene calls are TRBV10-3 and TRBJ2-2, with 8 bases matching TRBD2. CDR3 length: 15 amino acids. V lost 3 bases to trimming and J lost 6 bases; unmatched junction nucleotides: 6. In germline, CDR1 is ENHRY, CDR2 SYGVKD. CDR3 sequence: CAISDSGRWAGELFF. Written as DNA, the CDR3 is TGTGCCATCAGTGACAGCGGGAGATGGGCCGGGGAGCTGTTTTTT.

This rearrangement joins TRBV5-1 to TRBJ2-5, with no clear D. Germline CDR1 reads SGHRS; CDR2 reads YFSETQ. This CDR3 contains 11 residues. The ends were cut back, 6 bases at V and 5 bases at J, with 8 bases in the middle. The CDR3 DNA reads TGCGCCAGCACCTCCAGGGAGACCCAGTACTTC. Amino acids: CASTSRETQYF.

The rearrangement links TRBV18 to TRBJ2-5, with D uncertain. Per germline, CDR1 KGHSH and CDR2 LQKENI. The CDR3 consists of 13 residues. The V end lost 4 bases, the J end lost 2 bases, and 8 bases lay between the germline ends. The CDR3 region is CASSLGEQETQYF. CDR3 DNA sequence: TGTGCCAGCTCACTCGGTGAACAAGAGACCCAGTACTTC.

This chain connects TRBV29-1 to TRBJ1-1; D unresolved. The length of the CDR3 is 15 residues. The ends were cut back, 0 bases at V and 1 base at J, with 12 bases in the middle. Germline V gene lookup returns CDR1 SQVTM and CDR2 ANQGSEA. CDR3 coding DNA: TGCAGCGTTGAAGAAGTGGCGGTCCCGAACACTGAAGCTTTCTTT. This sequence encodes CSVEEVAVPNTEAFF.

V is TRBV2 and J is TRBJ2-7; 7 bases match TRBD1. J lost 0 bases, V lost 3 bases, and 5 bases had no gene match. Germline values: CDR1 SNHLY, CDR2 FYNNEI. The CDR3 has 15 residues. CDR3 DNA sequence: TGTGCCAGCAGTGATGTGACAGGGAGCTCCTACGAGCAGTACTTC. It encodes CASSDVTGSSYEQYF.

DNA for the CDR3: TGTGCCAGCAGCCAGGGACTAGCGGGAGTAGGATACGAGCAGTACTTC. Translating it yields CASSQGLAGVGYEQYF. The chain uses TRBV5-5 and TRBJ2-7; 14 nucleotides match TRBD2. The germline gives CDR1 SGHKS, CDR2 YYEKEE (reference sequence). The CDR3 has 16 amino acids. J lost 4 bases, V lost 4 bases, and 7 bases had no gene match.

The chain recombines TRBV18 with TRBJ2-1, with 7 bases aligning to TRBD1. The CDR3 has 13 amino acids. Germline CDR1 and CDR2: KGHSH and LQKENI. J lost 8 bases, V lost 3 bases, and 4 bases had no gene match. As DNA, the CDR3 is TGTGCCAGCTCACCGGACAGGTTGCATGAGCAGTTCTTC. Its protein product is CASSPDRLHEQFF.